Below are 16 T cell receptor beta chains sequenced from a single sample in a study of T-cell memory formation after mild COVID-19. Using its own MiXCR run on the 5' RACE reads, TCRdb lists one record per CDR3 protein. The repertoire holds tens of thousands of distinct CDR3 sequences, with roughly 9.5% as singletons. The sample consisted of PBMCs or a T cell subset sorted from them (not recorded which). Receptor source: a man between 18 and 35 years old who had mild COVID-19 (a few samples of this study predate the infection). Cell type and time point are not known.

The CDR3 nucleotides read TGTGCCAGCAGCCAAGGAGCCGATGCGGATACGCAGTATTTT. Residues: CASSQGADADTQYF. The chain is built from TRBV4-2 and TRBJ2-3; the D is unclear. V was trimmed by 1 base and J by 6 bases, leaving 11 bases between them. Germline V gene data show CDR1 as LGHNA and CDR2 as YNFKEQ. There are 14 residues in the CDR3.

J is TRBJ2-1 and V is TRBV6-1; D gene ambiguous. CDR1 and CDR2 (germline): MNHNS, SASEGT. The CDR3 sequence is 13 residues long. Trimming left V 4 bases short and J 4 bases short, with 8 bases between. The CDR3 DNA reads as TGTGCCAGCAGTGCCAGGTATTACAATGAGCAGTTCTTC. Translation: CASSARYYNEQFF.

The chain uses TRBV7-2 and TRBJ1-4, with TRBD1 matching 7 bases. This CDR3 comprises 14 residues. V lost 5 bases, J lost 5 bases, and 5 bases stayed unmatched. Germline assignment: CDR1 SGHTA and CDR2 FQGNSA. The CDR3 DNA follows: TGTGCCAGCAGCCGAGACAGGGACAATGAAAAACTGTTTTTT. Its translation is CASSRDRDNEKLFF.

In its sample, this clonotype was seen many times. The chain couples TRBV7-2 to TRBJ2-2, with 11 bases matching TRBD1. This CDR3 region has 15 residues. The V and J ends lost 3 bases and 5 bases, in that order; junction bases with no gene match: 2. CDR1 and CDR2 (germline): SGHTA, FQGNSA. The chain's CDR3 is CASSFGQGATGELFF. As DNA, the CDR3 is TGTGCCAGCAGCTTTGGACAGGGGGCTACCGGGGAGCTGTTTTTT.

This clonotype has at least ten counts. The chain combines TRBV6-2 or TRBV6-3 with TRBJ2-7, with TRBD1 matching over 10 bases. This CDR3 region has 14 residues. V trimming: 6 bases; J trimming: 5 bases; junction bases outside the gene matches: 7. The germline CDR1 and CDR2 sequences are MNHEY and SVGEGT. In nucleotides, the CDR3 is TGTGCCAGCAGCCGACGGACAGGGGGAAACGAGCAGTACGTC. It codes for CASSRRTGGNEQYV.

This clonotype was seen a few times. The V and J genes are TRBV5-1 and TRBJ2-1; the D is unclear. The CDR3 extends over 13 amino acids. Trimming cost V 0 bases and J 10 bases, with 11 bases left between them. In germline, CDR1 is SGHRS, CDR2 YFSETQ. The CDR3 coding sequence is TGCGCCAGCAGCTTGGCAGGCGTGGGAGAGCAGTTCTTC. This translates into CASSLAGVGEQFF. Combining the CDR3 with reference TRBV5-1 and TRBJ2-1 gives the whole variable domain KAGVTQTPRYLIKTRGQQVTLSCSPISGHRSVSWYQQTPGQGLQFLFEYFSETQRNKGNFPGRFSGRQFSNSRSEMNVSTLELGDSALYLCASSLAGVGEQFFGPGTRLTVL.

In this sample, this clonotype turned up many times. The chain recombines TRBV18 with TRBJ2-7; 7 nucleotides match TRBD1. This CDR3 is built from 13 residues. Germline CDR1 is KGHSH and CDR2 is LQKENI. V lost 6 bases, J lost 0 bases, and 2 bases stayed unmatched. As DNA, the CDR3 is TGTGCCAGCTCCTGGGACAGCTCCTACGAGCAGTACTTC. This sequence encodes CASSWDSSYEQYF.

The CDR3 loop reads CASSLVEQPQHF. In nucleotides, the CDR3 is TGTGCCAGCAGTTTAGTGGAACAGCCCCAGCATTTT. The V and J genes are TRBV12-3 or TRBV12-4 and TRBJ1-5; D unresolved. Trimming pared 1 base from V and 7 bases from J, leaving 5 bases between. This CDR3 is 12 amino acids long.

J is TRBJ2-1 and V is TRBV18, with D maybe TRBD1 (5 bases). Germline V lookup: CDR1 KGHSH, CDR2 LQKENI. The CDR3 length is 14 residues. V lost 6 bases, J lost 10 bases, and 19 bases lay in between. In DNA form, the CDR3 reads TGTGCCAGCTCCCGAAGCAAAGGGGTGGACGAGCAGTTCTTC. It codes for CASSRSKGVDEQFF.

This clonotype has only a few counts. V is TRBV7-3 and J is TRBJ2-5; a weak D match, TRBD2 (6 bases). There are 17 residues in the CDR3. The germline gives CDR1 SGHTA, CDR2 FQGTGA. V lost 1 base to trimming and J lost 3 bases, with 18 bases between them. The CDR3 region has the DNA TGTGCCAGCAGCTTAAGACCCGACTGGAGGGGTGAAGAGACCCAGTACTTC. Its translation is CASSLRPDWRGEETQYF.

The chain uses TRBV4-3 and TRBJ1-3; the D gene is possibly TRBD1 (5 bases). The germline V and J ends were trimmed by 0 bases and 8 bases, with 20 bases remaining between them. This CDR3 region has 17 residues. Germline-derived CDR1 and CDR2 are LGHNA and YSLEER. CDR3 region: CASSQDFWPGRQDTIYF. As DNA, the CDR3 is TGCGCCAGCAGCCAAGATTTTTGGCCAGGGAGACAAGACACCATATATTTT.

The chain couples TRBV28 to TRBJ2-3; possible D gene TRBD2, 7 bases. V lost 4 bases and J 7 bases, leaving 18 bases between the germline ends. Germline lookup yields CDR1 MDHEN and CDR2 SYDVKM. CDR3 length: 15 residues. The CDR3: CASSSPGGGVHTQYF. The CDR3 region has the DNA TGTGCCAGCAGTTCTCCGGGGGGCGGCGTGCATACGCAGTATTTT. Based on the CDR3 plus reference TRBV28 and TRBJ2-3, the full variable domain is DVKVTQSSRYLVKRTGEKVFLECVQDMDHENMFWYRQDPGLGLRLIYFSYDVKMKEKGDIPEGYSVSREKKERFSLILESASTNQTSMYLCASSSPGGGVHTQYFGPGTRLTVL.

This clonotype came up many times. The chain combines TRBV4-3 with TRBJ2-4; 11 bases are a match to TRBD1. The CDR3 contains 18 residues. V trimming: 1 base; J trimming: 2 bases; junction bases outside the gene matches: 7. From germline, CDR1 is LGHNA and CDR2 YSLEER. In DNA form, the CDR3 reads TGCGCCAGCAGCCAAGCCCGGACAGGGGGCTGGTCCAAAAACATTCAGTACTTC. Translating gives CASSQARTGGWSKNIQYF.

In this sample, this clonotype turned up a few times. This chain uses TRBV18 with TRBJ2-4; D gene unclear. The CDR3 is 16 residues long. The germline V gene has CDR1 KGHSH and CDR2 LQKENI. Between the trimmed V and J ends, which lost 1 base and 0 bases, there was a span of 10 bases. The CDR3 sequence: CASSPLNGLAKNIQYF. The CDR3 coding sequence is TGTGCCAGCTCACCACTGAATGGTCTAGCCAAAAACATTCAGTACTTC.

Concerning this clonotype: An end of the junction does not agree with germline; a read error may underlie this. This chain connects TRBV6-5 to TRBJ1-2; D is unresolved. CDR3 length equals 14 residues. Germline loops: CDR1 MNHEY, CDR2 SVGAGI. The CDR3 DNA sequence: TGTGCCAGCAGTGACTCCACCCGTAAACAGGGCTACACCTTC. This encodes CASSDSTRKQGYTF.

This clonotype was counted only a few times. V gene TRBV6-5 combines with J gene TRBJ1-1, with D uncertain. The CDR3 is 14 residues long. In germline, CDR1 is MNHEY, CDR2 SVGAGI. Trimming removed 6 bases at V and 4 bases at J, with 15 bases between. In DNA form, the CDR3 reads TGTGCCAGCAGAGGCAAGCCGGGCCCCACTGAAGCTTTCTTT. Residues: CASRGKPGPTEAFF.